A single sample gave rise to the 14 T cell receptor beta chains below, sequenced in a study of T-cell memory formation after mild COVID-19. MiXCR was run by TCRdb on the 5' RACE reads, yielding one entry per CDR3 protein. Of under 450,000 distinct CDR3 sequences listed, 20% to 25% are singletons. The sample comprised PBMCs or a T cell subset sorted from them (not recorded which). The receptors shown here come from an adult woman who had mild COVID-19 (a few samples of this study predate the infection). Cell type and time point are not known.

The gene calls are TRBV4-1 and TRBJ1-5; D gene uncertain. V lost 1 base and J 7 bases, leaving 14 bases between the germline ends. The CDR3 totals 15 residues. Germline V CDR1 and CDR2: MGHRA, YSYEKL. The CDR3 DNA reads as TGCGCCAGCAGCCAAGTGATAGCGGTTGGGCAGCCCCAGCATTTT. This encodes CASSQVIAVGQPQHF.

The chain is built from TRBV24-1 and TRBJ2-3; no firm D call. This CDR3 is 15 amino acids long. The V end was cut by 4 bases, the J end by 2 bases, with 12 bases between. Per germline, CDR1 KGHDR and CDR2 SFDVKD. The CDR3 reads CATSEGSPYTDTQYF. The CDR3 nucleotides are TGTGCCACCAGTGAAGGGTCTCCCTACACAGATACGCAGTATTTT.

This clonotype was found many times. This chain joins TRBV7-9 and TRBJ2-3; unclear D gene. This CDR3 has 12 residues. The germline V gene has CDR1 SEHNR and CDR2 FQNEAQ (reference sequence). V lost 4 bases to trimming and J lost 6 bases, with 8 bases between them. The CDR3: CASSSLEDTQYF. The CDR3 nucleotides are TGTGCCAGCAGCTCTTTGGAGGATACGCAGTATTTT.

A few counts support this clonotype. The chain carries TRBV7-2 and TRBJ1-2; D may be TRBD1 (6 bases). Between the trimmed V and J ends, which lost 5 bases and 7 bases, there was a span of 17 bases. This CDR3 has 14 residues. Germline V gene data show CDR1 as SGHTA and CDR2 as FQGNSA. CDR3 coding DNA: TGTGCCAGCAGCACGACAGGATTCCGTTTTGGCTACACCTTC. This translates into CASSTTGFRFGYTF.

This clonotype was detected only a few times. The chain joins TRBV5-1 to TRBJ2-7; tentative D call: TRBD1 (6 bases). Trimming shortened V by 8 bases and J by 0 bases, and 9 bases separated the two germline ends. Germline V lookup: CDR1 SGHRS, CDR2 YFSETQ. This CDR3 region has 12 residues. CDR3 sequence: CASGDNSYEQYF. DNA for the CDR3: TGCGCCAGTGGGGACAACTCCTACGAGCAGTACTTC. The variable domain in full, with the rest retrieved from reference TRBV5-1 and TRBJ2-7, is KAGVTQTPRYLIKTRGQQVTLSCSPISGHRSVSWYQQTPGQGLQFLFEYFSETQRNKGNFPGRFSGRQFSNSRSEMNVSTLELGDSALYLCASGDNSYEQYFGPGTRLTVT.

The chain uses TRBV29-1 and TRBJ2-5, with a tentative D call TRBD2 (6 bases). V dropped 0 bases and J dropped 7 bases, with 18 bases sitting between them. The CDR3 is 15 amino acids. CDR1 and CDR2 (germline): SQVTM, ANQGSEA. The CDR3 loop is CSVEDRASAIGTQYF. The CDR3 coding sequence is TGCAGCGTTGAAGATCGGGCTAGCGCGATAGGGACCCAGTACTTC.

This clonotype was counted a few times. The chain uses TRBV29-1 and TRBJ2-7; 7 nucleotides agree with TRBD2. The CDR3 totals 13 residues. Trimming took 5 bases from V and 2 from J; bases not matched to a gene: 6. Per the germline V gene, CDR1 is SQVTM and CDR2 is ANQGSEA. CDR3 loop: CSVTDAGAYEQYF. Here the CDR3 DNA reads TGCAGCGTTACAGACGCGGGAGCCTACGAGCAGTACTTC.

V usage is TRBV5-6 and J usage is TRBJ2-3; 15 nucleotides align to TRBD2. The CDR3 sequence is 16 residues long. Germline loops: CDR1 SGHDT, CDR2 YYEEEE. J lost 5 bases, V lost 5 bases, and 6 bases had no gene match. The CDR3 region has the DNA TGTGCCAGCAGGTGGACTAGCGGGAGGGCCTTAGATACGCAGTATTTT. Encoded protein: CASRWTSGRALDTQYF.

This clonotype has a count of ten or more. CDR3 DNA sequence: TGTGCCACCAGCAGAGCTGGGCTAGCGGGGGGCCCGTACCAAGAGACCCAGTACTTC. Translating gives CATSRAGLAGGPYQETQYF. The J gene is TRBJ2-5, the V gene TRBV15; 11 positions agree with TRBD2. Germline CDR1 is LNHNV and CDR2 is YYDKDF (reference sequence). V shed 1 base, J shed 0 bases, and the junction held 10 bases outside the gene matches. This CDR3 comprises 19 residues.

The genes are TRBV24-1 and TRBJ2-2; a possible D gene is TRBD2 (6 bases). Per the germline V gene, CDR1 is KGHDR and CDR2 is SFDVKD. V was shortened by 6 bases and J by 2 bases, with 12 bases between the two germline ends. This CDR3 contains 15 residues. CDR3 sequence reads: CATSTRLVNTGELFF. The CDR3, as DNA: TGTGCCACCAGTACCCGACTAGTTAACACCGGGGAGCTGTTTTTT.

The chain links TRBV23-1 to TRBJ1-1; possibly TRBD1 for D (5 bases). TRBV23-1 is classed as an ORF, of uncertain function. Trimming left V 8 bases short and J 12 bases short, with 22 bases between. The CDR3 spans 13 residues. CDR3 protein: CASPPGLGFATFF. The CDR3 DNA is TGCGCCAGCCCCCCGGGGCTGGGATTTGCAACTTTCTTT.

DNA for the CDR3: TGTGCCTGGACCGGAGGTGGGACCGAGCAGTACTTC. Protein: CAWTGGGTEQYF. The chain employs TRBV30 and TRBJ2-7; D assignment may be TRBD1 or TRBD2 (5 bases each). Germline V lookup: CDR1 GTSNPN, CDR2 SVGIG (reference sequence). V shed 4 bases and J shed 6 bases, with 13 bases lying between them. The CDR3 length is 12 residues.

This clonotype was counted a few times. J is TRBJ2-1 and V is TRBV4-2, with D unclear. Germline CDR1 reads LGHNA; CDR2 reads YNFKEQ. The CDR3 has 13 amino acids. V lost 0 bases and J lost 4, with 4 bases in between. The DNA of the CDR3 is TGTGCCAGCAGCCAAGATAAATACAATGAGCAGTTCTTC. Translating gives CASSQDKYNEQFF.

This clonotype was counted between two and nine times. This chain joins TRBV2 and TRBJ2-5; D may be TRBD2 (6 bases). Trimming shortened V by 6 bases and J by 5 bases, and 13 bases separated the two germline ends. The CDR3 length is 13 residues. Per germline, CDR1 SNHLY and CDR2 FYNNEI. CDR3 nucleotides: TGTGCCAGCAGGGCGACTAGATCCGAGACCCAGTACTTC. Translated: CASRATRSETQYF.